Each of the 2 T cell receptor beta chains below was sequenced from the same sample in a study of blood T cells in healthy people across ages. For the second PCR, which ran for roughly 6 to 12 cycles, a sample-barcoded 5' primer and a J-beta primer mix were used. MiXCR, applied by TCRdb to the 5' RACE reads, yields one record per CDR3 protein. The data contain 1.5 million to 1.8 million distinct CDR3 sequences, about 42% of them singletons. Specimen: blood. Receptors originate from a woman between 18 and 30 years old in good health.

The chain recombines TRBV7-8 with TRBJ2-1; a weak D match, TRBD2 (7 bases). The germline CDR1 and CDR2 sequences are SGHVS and FQNEAQ. V dropped 2 bases and J dropped 4 bases, with 12 bases sitting between them. CDR3 length: 15 amino acids. The CDR3 DNA follows: TGTGCCAGCAGCTTAATCCGGGGGGCGTACAATGAGCAGTTCTTC. As protein: CASSLIRGAYNEQFF.

The V gene is TRBV20-1, the J gene TRBJ1-2, with D possibly being TRBD1 (5 bases). In germline, CDR1 is DFQATT, CDR2 SNEGSKA (reference sequence). V was pared by 4 bases and J by 6 bases, with 15 bases between. The CDR3 extends over 13 amino acids. CDR3 bases: TGCAGTGCTACCTCCCCCGGGGGTCATGGCTACACCTTC. This gives the protein CSATSPGGHGYTF.